This T cell receptor beta chain was documented in a study of CD8 T cells in ankylosing spondylitis. Germline values: CDR1 SGHRS, CDR2 YFSETQ. V was clipped by 3 bases and J by 4 bases, with 16 bases between them. The CDR3 covers 15 residues. Library preparation for TCR beta used quantitative 5'-RACE with molecular barcodes. TCRdb re-called the 5' RACE reads through MiXCR, storing one row per CDR3 protein. The sample includes 350,000 or so distinct CDR3 sequences, roughly 14% of them seen just once. This clonotype has just a few counts. The TCR originated in a male donor with ankylosing spondylitis or in good health (not recorded which). This chain links TRBV5-1 with TRBJ2-5, with D possibly called TRBD1 or TRBD2 (5 bases each). The sequencing sample was made of blood, either unsorted or a sorted T cell fraction (not recorded which). The CDR3 reads CASSSLGTTPETQYF. The CDR3, as DNA: TGCGCCAGCAGCTCTCTAGGGACCACCCCAGAGACCCAGTACTTC.